Listed below are T cell receptor beta chains from one sample, sequenced in a study of control samples from healthy donors and cancer patients. TCRdb keeps only in-frame clones here, not all; method: immunoSEQ multiplex PCR. The sample records 130,000 or so clones, more than 75% being singletons. Material: blood. The receptors were gathered from a man in his sixties in good health. The conserved cysteine and the conserved F or W are not part of the CDR3 here. Each record gives: CDR3 protein, clone size, V gene, J gene. Clone size is stated in some rows and not others, as once, few, many or a class when expanded.

CDR3: ASSLGPWEGYT
size: .
V: TRBV7-2
J: TRBJ1-2

CDR3: ASSLVDSNSPLH
size: .
V: TRBV11-2
J: TRBJ1-6

CDR3: ASSPDRGRYEQY
size: .
V: TRBV28
J: TRBJ2-7

CDR3: ASRQLAEQF
size: once
V: TRBV6-5
J: TRBJ2-1

CDR3: ASSPTPGTGGEQY
size: .
V: TRBV3-1/TRBV3-2
J: TRBJ2-7

CDR3: ASSLFQSTYNEQF
size: .
V: TRBV7-2
J: TRBJ2-1

CDR3: ASSWIQGQRGEAF
size: once
V: TRBV6-5
J: TRBJ1-1

CDR3: ASSVAGGGTDTQY
size: once
V: TRBV9
J: TRBJ2-3

CDR3: ASRGNTEAF
size: .
V: TRBV12-3/TRBV12-4
J: TRBJ1-1

CDR3: ASSFLPGSNTGELF
size: .
V: TRBV9
J: TRBJ2-2

CDR3: ASSEPTGYGYT
size: once
V: TRBV7-3
J: TRBJ1-2

CDR3: ASSLTGAFDEQY
size: .
V: TRBV6-1
J: TRBJ2-7

CDR3: ASSPTGQSNQPQH
size: .
V: TRBV18
J: TRBJ1-5

CDR3: ASSPGTGNNQPQH
size: .
V: TRBV2
J: TRBJ1-5

CDR3: ASRQAGSYEQY
size: .
V: TRBV27
J: TRBJ2-7

CDR3: ATSSNRGFTEAF
size: .
V: TRBV15
J: TRBJ1-1